This section outlines one TCR beta chain sequence together with its context. The antigen is not known. This may arise from a read error, as a much more abundant clone is one base away. The data belong to a study of tumor and adjacent non-tumor tissue in lung cancer. Study in general: Patients comprised about a dozen adenocarcinoma, a couple of squamous cell carcinoma and 1 small cell lung cancer.

The template was RNA from unsorted bulk tissue. Distant lung tissue was collected more than 3 cm away from the tumor edge. Study conclusions and caveats: TCR diversity was significantly greater in tumor than normal lung tissue. Higher tumor TCR diversity was associated with shorter survival.

The library came from three nested PCR rounds adapted from ARM-PCR protocols. TCRdb processed the multiplex PCR reads anew with MiXCR; each CDR3 protein has one entry. The data contain about 100,000 distinct CDR3 sequences, about 62% of them singletons. The sample was distant non-tumor lung tissue. This receptor was taken from a man in his thirties or forties with non-small cell lung cancer.

This CDR3 reads CASSDHGQGGAKELFF. The CDR3, as DNA: TGCGCCAGCAGTGACCACGGACAGGGGGGCGCGAAGGAGCTGTTTTTT. The V gene is TRBV10-2, the J gene TRBJ2-2; 10 bases fit TRBD1. Germline V lookup: CDR1 WSHSY, CDR2 SAAADI. This CDR3 region has 16 residues. After removal of 3 bases from V and 10 bases from J, the junction contained 11 bases not matched to a gene.